Shown below are 14 T cell receptor beta chains from a single sample sequenced in a study of shared clonotypes between healthy human individuals. The protocol was immunoSEQ multiplex PCR, while the TCRdb copy is restricted to in-frame clones and leaves out a portion. The sample yields millions of clones, around 95% seen once. The specimen was naive CD4+ T cells sorted from blood. Subset here: CD45RA+ positively selected. These receptors were collected from a young man in good health.

Here the CDR3 DNA reads TGTGCCAGCAGCTCCAAGGGGCGGCTCACAGATACGCAGTATTTT. Amino acids: CASSSKGRLTDTQYF. The gene calls are TRBV7-2 and TRBJ2-3; a possible D gene is TRBD1 (5 bases). With 4 bases removed from V and 2 bases from J, the gap between germline ends came to 13 bases. The CDR3 covers 15 residues. Per the germline V gene, CDR1 is SGHTA and CDR2 is FQGNSA.

This clone has only one observation. V is TRBV4-3 and J is TRBJ2-1; the D is unclear. The V gene lost 4 bases and the J gene lost 2 bases, with 15 bases spanning the gap. The CDR3 contains 16 residues. Looked up from germline, CDR1 is LGHNA and CDR2 is YSLEER. The CDR3 here is CASSPEPGFAYNEQFF. CDR3 bases: TGCGCCAGCAGCCCTGAACCCGGCTTTGCCTACAATGAGCAGTTCTTC.

Of note for this clone: This CDR3 is also generated by other DNA sequences in the sample. The chain combines TRBV19 with TRBJ1-5, with D possibly matching TRBD1 (5 bases). This CDR3 comprises 15 residues. V was shortened by 3 bases and J by 0 bases, with 9 bases between the two germline ends. Germline CDR1 reads LNHDA; CDR2 reads SQIVND (reference sequence). In DNA form, the CDR3 reads TGTGCCAGTAGTATCGAGGGGATTAGCAATCAGCCCCAGCATTTT. This encodes CASSIEGISNQPQHF.

The rearrangement links TRBV19 to TRBJ1-3; D possibly corresponds to TRBD1 (6 bases). V gave up 10 bases and J gave up 2 bases, with 15 bases separating them. The CDR3 is 14 amino acids. Germline CDR1 is LNHDA and CDR2 is SQIVND (reference sequence). The CDR3 here is CATLSPGAGNTIYF. As DNA, the CDR3 is TGTGCCACCTTAAGTCCAGGGGCTGGAAACACCATATATTTT.

The chain joins TRBV2 to TRBJ1-1; the D is unclear. Germline V CDR1 and CDR2: SNHLY, FYNNEI. Trimming stripped 8 bases from V and 1 base from J, with 8 bases between. The CDR3 length is 12 residues. The CDR3 bases are TGTGCCAGCGGACTAGGGAACACTGAAGCTTTCTTT. Protein: CASGLGNTEAFF.

The V and J genes are TRBV7-2 and TRBJ2-3; D perhaps matches TRBD1 (5 bases). This CDR3 spans 14 amino acids. The germline gives CDR1 SGHTA, CDR2 FQGNSA. Trimming removed 5 bases at V and 4 bases at J, with 13 bases between. CDR3 amino acids: CASSLRRQSDTQYF. CDR3 nucleotides: TGTGCCAGCAGCCTAAGGAGACAGTCAGATACGCAGTATTTT.

The J gene is TRBJ1-1, the V gene TRBV6-1, with 9 bases fitting TRBD1. Per the germline V gene, CDR1 is MNHNS and CDR2 is SASEGT. The V and J ends lost 8 bases and 1 base, in that order; junction bases with no gene match: 8. The CDR3 runs 15 residues. The CDR3 DNA is TGTGCCAGCGGAAGACAGGGGGGTGGGAACACTGAAGCTTTCTTT. It is translated as CASGRQGGGNTEAFF.

CDR3: CASSPGESYTF. CDR3 nucleotides: TGTGCCAGCAGCCCTGGGGAGAGCTACACCTTC. J is TRBJ1-2 and V is TRBV6-5; D is unclear. CDR1 MNHEY and CDR2 SVGAGI come from the germline V gene. V shed 6 bases and J shed 9 bases, with 11 bases lying between them. CDR3 length equals 11 residues.

This clone was detected only once. Other DNA sequences from this sample encode an identical CDR3 as well. The V gene is TRBV7-2, the J gene TRBJ2-7; 8 nucleotides match TRBD2. The CDR3 loop spans 14 amino acids. With 3 bases clipped from V and 2 bases from J, the junction kept 3 bases outside the gene matches. In germline, CDR1 is SGHTA, CDR2 FQGNSA. For the CDR3, the DNA is TGTGCCAGCAGCTTTTTAGCGGGGACCTACGAGCAGTACTTC. Translation: CASSFLAGTYEQYF.

This chain connects TRBV13 to TRBJ2-2; 10 bases agree with TRBD1. Trimming took 6 bases from V and 2 from J; bases not matched to a gene: 3. CDR1 PRHDT and CDR2 FYEKMQ come from the germline V gene (reference sequence). The CDR3 is 15 residues long. CDR3 DNA: TGTGCCAGCAGACGGACAGGGGGAAACACCGGGGAGCTGTTTTTT. This translates into CASRRTGGNTGELFF.

J is TRBJ1-2 and V is TRBV13, with 8 bases fitting TRBD1. The J segment lost 7 bases and the V segment lost 2 bases, leaving 0 bases of the junction unmatched. This CDR3 has 12 residues. Germline CDR1 and CDR2: PRHDT and FYEKMQ (reference sequence). The DNA for the CDR3 is TGTGCCAGCAGCTTAACAGGGGGTGGCTACACCTTC. Translated, it gives CASSLTGGGYTF.

The chain uses TRBV6-6 and TRBJ2-7; 8 bases match TRBD1. V shed 7 bases, J shed 2 bases, and the junction held 7 bases outside the gene matches. Per germline, CDR1 MNHNY and CDR2 SVGAGI (reference sequence). CDR3 length: 14 amino acids. CDR3 in amino acids: CASNGQGSTYEQYF. The CDR3 DNA follows: TGTGCCAGCAATGGACAGGGCTCGACCTACGAGCAGTACTTC.

With respect to this clone: Other DNA variants within this sample encode the same CDR3. The rearrangement uses TRBV6-6 and TRBJ1-5, with a weak D call TRBD1 (6 bases). Germline V lookup: CDR1 MNHNY, CDR2 SVGAGI (reference sequence). This CDR3 spans 14 amino acids. With 2 bases removed from V and 1 base from J, the gap between germline ends came to 6 bases. CDR3 region: CASSYDRSNQPQHF. The CDR3 bases are TGTGCCAGCAGTTACGACAGGAGCAATCAGCCCCAGCATTTT.

As for this clone: One junction end does not reproduce the germline sequence, and a read error may be involved. This chain uses TRBV6-1 with TRBJ2-7; 9 bases are shared with TRBD1. Germline CDR1 MNHNS, CDR2 SASEGT. The CDR3 has 10 amino acids. The CDR3 DNA reads TGTGCCAGCAGCCCGGGACAGGGCCCTTTC. Encoded protein: CASSPGQGPF.